The present T cell receptor (beta chain) was sequenced within a study of T cells in Graves' hyperthyroidism and ophthalmopathy. There were TCR beta CDR3 regions amplified from RNA transcripts. The HTBI set primed first-round TCR CDR3 RT-PCR. TCRdb reprocessed the multiplex PCR reads with MiXCR, giving one entry per CDR3 protein. The sample carries about 640,000 distinct CDR3 sequences, about 20% recorded once. Between the trimmed V and J ends, which lost 2 bases and 3 bases, there was a span of 20 bases. The CDR3 is 18 residues long. The germline gives CDR1 SGHVS, CDR2 FQNEAQ. Study-level points and caveats: Patients with ophthalmopathy were separated from those with stable hyperthyroidism by a 13 V-J model. Blood shared most expanded thyroid clonotypes above 0.001.

Exclusion followed for patients with uncontrolled infection, other autoimmune disease, pregnancy or lactation. Diagnoses used clinical symptoms, serum thyroxine and TRAb, thyroid ultrasound and orbital computed tomography. This clonotype appeared a few times. Its cognate antigen is unknown. V gene TRBV7-8 combines with J gene TRBJ1-5; D possibly corresponds to TRBD1 (6 bases). The receptor was isolated from a man aged 30 to 39 with Graves' ophthalmopathy. Sequencing input: blood. The CDR3 loop reads CASSLMTGFLGSNQPQHF. CDR3 in DNA: TGTGCCAGCAGCTTAATGACAGGTTTCTTGGGGTCCAATCAGCCCCAGCATTTT.